This TCR beta chain was profiled in a study of blood T cell repertoires in COVID-19. The CDR3 length is 15 residues. Germline CDR1 is LNHDA and CDR2 is SQIVND (reference sequence). Deletions cut 3 bases from V and 6 bases from J, with 12 bases between. Original handling: Amplification of reference gene primers provided the estimated nucleated cell counts. The repertoire was sequenced with immunoSEQ multiplex PCR; TCRdb's copy has only in-frame clones and lacks some. Clonal size and the V and J genes are those of that table, whereas D and trimming came from the DNA. The sample consists of fewer than 45,000 clones, approximately 80% of them appearing once.

Sequenced sample: peripheral blood. This rearrangement joins TRBV19 to TRBJ1-6; the D is unclear. The clonotype was recovered from a man aged 55 to 69 with active COVID-19. As DNA, the CDR3 is TGTGCCAGTAGTATCGGAGCAGCGTCTAATTCACCCCTCCACTTT. It is translated as CASSIGAASNSPLHF.